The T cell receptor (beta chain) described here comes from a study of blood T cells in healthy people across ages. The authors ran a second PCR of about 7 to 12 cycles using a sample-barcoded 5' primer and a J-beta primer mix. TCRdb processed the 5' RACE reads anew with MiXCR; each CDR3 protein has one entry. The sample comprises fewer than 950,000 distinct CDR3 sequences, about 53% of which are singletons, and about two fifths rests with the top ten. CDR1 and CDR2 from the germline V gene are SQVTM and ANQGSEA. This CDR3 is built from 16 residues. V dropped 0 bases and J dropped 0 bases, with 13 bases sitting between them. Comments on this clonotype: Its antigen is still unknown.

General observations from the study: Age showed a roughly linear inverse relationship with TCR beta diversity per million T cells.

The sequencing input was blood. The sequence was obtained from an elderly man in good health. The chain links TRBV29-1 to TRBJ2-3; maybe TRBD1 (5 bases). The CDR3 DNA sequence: TGCAGCGTTGAAGACGGCAGGGCAGTGAGCACAGATACGCAGTATTTT. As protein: CSVEDGRAVSTDTQYF.